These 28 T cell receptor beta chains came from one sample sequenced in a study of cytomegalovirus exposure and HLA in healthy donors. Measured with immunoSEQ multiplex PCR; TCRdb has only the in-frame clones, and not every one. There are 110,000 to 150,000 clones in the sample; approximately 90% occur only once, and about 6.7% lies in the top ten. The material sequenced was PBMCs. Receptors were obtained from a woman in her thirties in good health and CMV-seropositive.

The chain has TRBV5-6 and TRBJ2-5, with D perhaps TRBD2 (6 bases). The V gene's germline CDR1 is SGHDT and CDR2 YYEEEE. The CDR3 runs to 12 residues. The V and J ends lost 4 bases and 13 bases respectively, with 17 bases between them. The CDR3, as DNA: TGTGCCAGCAGCCCCCAGAGTGGGAGGCTGTACTTC. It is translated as CASSPQSGRLYF.

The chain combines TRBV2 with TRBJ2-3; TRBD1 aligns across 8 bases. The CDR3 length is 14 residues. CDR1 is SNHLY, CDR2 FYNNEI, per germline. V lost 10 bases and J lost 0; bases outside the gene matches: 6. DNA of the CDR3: TGTGCCATCAAACAGGGGGAGAGCACAGATACGCAGTATTTT. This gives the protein CAIKQGESTDTQYF.

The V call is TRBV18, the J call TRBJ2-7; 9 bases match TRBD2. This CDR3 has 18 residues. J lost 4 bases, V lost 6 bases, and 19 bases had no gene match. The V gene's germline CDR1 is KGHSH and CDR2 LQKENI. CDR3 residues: CASSPGRMGSGSPYEQYF. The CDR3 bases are TGTGCCAGCTCGCCCGGCCGGATGGGTAGCGGGAGTCCGTACGAGCAGTACTTC.

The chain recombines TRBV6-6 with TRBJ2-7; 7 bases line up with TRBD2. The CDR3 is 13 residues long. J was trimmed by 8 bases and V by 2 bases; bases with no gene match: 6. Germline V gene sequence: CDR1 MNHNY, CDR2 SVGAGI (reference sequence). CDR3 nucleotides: TGTGCCAGCAGTTACGAATTGCGGGGGAAGCAGTACTTC. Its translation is CASSYELRGKQYF.

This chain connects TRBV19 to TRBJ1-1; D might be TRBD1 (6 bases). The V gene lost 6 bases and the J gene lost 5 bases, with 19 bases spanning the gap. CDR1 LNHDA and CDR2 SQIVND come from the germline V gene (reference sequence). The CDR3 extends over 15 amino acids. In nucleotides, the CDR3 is TGTGCCAGTAGCCCTTCGACAGGTGCCTGGACTGAAGCTTTCTTT. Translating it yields CASSPSTGAWTEAFF.

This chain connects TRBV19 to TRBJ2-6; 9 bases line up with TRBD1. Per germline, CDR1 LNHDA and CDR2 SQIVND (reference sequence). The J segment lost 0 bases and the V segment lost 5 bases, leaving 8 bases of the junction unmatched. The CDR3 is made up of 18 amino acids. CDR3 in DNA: TGTGCCAGTAGTGTACAGGGGGCATTCGGCTCTGGGGCCAACGTCCTGACTTTC. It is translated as CASSVQGAFGSGANVLTF.

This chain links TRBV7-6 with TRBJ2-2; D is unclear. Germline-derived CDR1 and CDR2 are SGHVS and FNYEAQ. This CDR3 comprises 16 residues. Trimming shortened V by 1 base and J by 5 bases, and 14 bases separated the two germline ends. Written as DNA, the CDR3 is TGTGCCAGCAGCTTAGGAACAATCTTTGCTACCGGGGAGCTGTTTTTT. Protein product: CASSLGTIFATGELFF.

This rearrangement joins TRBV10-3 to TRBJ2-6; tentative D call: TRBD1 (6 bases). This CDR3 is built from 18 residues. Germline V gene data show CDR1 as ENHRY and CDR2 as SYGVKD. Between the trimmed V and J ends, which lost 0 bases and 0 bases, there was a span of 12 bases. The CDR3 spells CAISESAGVGSGANVLTF. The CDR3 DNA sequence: TGTGCCATCAGTGAGTCCGCAGGGGTAGGCTCTGGGGCCAACGTCCTGACTTTC.

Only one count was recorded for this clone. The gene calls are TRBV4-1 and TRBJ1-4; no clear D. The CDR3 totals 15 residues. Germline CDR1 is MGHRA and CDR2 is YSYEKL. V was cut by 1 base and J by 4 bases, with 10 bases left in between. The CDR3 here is CASSQGLNHNEKLFF. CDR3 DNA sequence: TGCGCCAGCAGCCAAGGACTCAACCATAATGAAAAACTGTTTTTT.

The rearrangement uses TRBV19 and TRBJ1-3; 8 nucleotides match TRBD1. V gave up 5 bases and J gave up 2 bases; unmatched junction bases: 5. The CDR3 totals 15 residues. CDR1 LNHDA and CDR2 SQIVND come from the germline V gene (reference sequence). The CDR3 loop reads CASSPGTGPGNTIYF. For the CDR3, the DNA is TGTGCCAGTAGTCCTGGGACAGGACCTGGAAACACCATATATTTT.

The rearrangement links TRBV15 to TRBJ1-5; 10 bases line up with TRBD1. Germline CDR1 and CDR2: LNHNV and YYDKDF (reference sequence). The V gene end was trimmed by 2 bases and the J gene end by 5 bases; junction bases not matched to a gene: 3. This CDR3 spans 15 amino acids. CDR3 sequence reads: CATSRPGQGYQPQHF. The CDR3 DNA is TGTGCCACCAGCAGACCGGGACAGGGGTATCAGCCCCAGCATTTT.

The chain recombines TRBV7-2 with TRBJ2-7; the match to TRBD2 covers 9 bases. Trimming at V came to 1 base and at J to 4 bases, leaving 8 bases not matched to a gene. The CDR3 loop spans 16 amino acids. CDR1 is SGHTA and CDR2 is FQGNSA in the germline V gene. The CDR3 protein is CASSLGSGLAQYEQYF. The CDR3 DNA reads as TGTGCCAGCAGCTTAGGGTCGGGACTAGCCCAATACGAGCAGTACTTC.

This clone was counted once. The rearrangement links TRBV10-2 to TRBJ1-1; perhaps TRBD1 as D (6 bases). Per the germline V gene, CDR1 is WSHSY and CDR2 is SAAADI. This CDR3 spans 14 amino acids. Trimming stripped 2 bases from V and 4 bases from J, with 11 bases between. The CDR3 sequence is CASSEQGMGTEAFF. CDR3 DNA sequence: TGCGCCAGCAGTGAGCAGGGGATGGGCACTGAAGCTTTCTTT.

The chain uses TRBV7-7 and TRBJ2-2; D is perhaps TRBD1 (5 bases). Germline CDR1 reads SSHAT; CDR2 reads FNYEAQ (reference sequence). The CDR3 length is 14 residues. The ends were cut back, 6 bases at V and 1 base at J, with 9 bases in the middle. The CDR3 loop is CASRLTGNTGELFF. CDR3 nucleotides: TGTGCCAGCAGGTTAACAGGGAACACCGGGGAGCTGTTTTTT.

This CDR3 is CANKNRGESYEQYF. Written as DNA, the CDR3 is TGTGCCAACAAAAACAGGGGGGAGTCCTACGAGCAGTACTTC. This chain joins TRBV7-9 and TRBJ2-7, with 8 bases aligning to TRBD1. V shed 10 bases, J shed 1 base, and the junction held 9 bases outside the gene matches. Per the germline V gene, CDR1 is SEHNR and CDR2 is FQNEAQ (reference sequence). This CDR3 is built from 14 residues. Full variable domain (outside the CDR3, taken from reference TRBV7-9 and TRBJ2-7): DTGVSQNPRHKITKRGQNVTFRCDPISEHNRLYWYRQTLGQGPEFLTYFQNEAQLEKSRLLSDRFSAERPKGSFSTLEIQRTEQGDSAMYLCANKNRGESYEQYFGPGTRLTVT.

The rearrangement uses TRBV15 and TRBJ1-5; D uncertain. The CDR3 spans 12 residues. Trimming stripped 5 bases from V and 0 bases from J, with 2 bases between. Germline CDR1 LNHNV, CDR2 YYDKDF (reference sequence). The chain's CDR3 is CATSYSNQPQHF. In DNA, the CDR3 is TGTGCCACCAGCTATAGCAATCAGCCCCAGCATTTT. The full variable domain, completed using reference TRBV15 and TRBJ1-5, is DAMVIQNPRYQVTQFGKPVTLSCSQTLNHNVMYWYQQKSSQAPKLLFHYYDKDFNNEADTPDNFQSRRPNTSFCFLDIRSPGLGDTAMYLCATSYSNQPQHFGDGTRLSIL.

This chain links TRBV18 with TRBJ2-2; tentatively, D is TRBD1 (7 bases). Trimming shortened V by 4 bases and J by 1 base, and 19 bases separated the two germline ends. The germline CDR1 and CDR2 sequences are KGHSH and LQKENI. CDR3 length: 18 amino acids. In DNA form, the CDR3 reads TGTGCCAGCTCACAATATCACCGACAGGGAGGGAACACCGGGGAGCTGTTTTTT. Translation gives CASSQYHRQGGNTGELFF.

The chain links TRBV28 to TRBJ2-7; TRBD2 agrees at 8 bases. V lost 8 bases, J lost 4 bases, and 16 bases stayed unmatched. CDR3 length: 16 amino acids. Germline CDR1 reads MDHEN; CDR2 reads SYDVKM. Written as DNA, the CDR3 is TGTGCCAGCGAGGTCGGGGGGGCCCAAAGCCCTTACGAGCAGTACTTC. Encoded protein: CASEVGGAQSPYEQYF.

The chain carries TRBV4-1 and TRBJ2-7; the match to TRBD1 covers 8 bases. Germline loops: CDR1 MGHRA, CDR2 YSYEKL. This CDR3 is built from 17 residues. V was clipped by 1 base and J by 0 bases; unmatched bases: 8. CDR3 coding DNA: TGCGCCAGCAGCCAAGTTGGTGCAGGGGGCCTCTCCTACGAGCAGTACTTC. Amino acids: CASSQVGAGGLSYEQYF.

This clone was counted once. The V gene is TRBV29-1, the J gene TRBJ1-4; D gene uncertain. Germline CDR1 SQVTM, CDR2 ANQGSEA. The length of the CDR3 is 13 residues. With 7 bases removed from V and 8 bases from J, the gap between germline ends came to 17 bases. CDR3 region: CSAKAGSNEKLFF. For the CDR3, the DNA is TGCAGCGCCAAAGCGGGGAGTAACGAAAAACTGTTTTTT.

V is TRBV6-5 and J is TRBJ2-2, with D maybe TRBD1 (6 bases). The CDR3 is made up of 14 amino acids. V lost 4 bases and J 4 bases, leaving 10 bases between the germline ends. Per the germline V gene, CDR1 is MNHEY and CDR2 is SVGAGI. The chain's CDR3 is CASSSQGITGELFF. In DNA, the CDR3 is TGTGCCAGCAGTTCGCAGGGGATCACCGGGGAGCTGTTTTTT.

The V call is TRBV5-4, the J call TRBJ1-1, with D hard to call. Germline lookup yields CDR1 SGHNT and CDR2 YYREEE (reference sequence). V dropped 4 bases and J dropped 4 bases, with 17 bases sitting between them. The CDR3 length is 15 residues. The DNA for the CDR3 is TGTGCCAGCAGCGGTAGAGTCGGTAGCCTCACTGAAGCTTTCTTT. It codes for CASSGRVGSLTEAFF.

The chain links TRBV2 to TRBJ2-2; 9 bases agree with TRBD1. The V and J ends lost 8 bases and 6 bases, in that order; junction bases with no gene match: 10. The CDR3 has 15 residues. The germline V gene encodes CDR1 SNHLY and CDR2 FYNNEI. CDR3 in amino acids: CASVPGQGVAGELFF. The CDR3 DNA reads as TGTGCCAGCGTACCGGGACAGGGCGTAGCCGGGGAGCTGTTTTTT.

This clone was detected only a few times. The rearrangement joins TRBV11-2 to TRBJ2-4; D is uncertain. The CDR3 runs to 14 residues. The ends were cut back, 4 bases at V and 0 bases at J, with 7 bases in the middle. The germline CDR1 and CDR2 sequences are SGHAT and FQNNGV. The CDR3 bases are TGTGCCAGCAGCTCTAGGTTAGCCAAAAACATTCAGTACTTC. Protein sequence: CASSSRLAKNIQYF.

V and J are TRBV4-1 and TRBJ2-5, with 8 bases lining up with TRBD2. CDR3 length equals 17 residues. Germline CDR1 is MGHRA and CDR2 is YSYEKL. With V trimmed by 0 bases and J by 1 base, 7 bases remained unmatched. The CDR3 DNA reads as TGCGCCAGCAGCCAAGATCGGTTCAGCGGGGGCCAAGAGACCCAGTACTTC. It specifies CASSQDRFSGGQETQYF.

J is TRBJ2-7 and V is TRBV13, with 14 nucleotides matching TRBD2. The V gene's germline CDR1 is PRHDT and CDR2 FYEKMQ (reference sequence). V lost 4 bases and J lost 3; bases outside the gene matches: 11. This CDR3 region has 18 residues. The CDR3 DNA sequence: TGTGCCAGCAGCTGGACCGGGACTAGCGGGGGAAAGCACTACGAGCAGTACTTC. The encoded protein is CASSWTGTSGGKHYEQYF.

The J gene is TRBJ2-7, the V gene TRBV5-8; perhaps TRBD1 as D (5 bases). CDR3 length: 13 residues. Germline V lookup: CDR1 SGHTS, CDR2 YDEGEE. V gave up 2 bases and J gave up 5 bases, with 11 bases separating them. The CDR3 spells CASSFQGGHEQYF. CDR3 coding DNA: TGTGCCAGCAGCTTTCAGGGTGGCCACGAGCAGTACTTC. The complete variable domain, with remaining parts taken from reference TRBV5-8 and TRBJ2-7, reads EAGVTQSPTHLIKTRGQQATLRCSPISGHTSVYWYQQALGLGLQFLLWYDEGEERNRGNFPPRFSGRQFPNYSSELNVNALELEDSALYLCASSFQGGHEQYFGPGTRLTVT.

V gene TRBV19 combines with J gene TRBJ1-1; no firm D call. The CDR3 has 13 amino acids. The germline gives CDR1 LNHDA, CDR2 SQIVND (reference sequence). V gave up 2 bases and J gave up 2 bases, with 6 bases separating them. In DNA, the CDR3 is TGTGCCAGTAGTATATCCGTTAACACTGAAGCTTTCTTT. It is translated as CASSISVNTEAFF.